This T cell receptor beta chain was captured in a study of blood T cell repertoires in COVID-19. For the study at large: Sites across the United States, Italy and Spain contributed samples from acute and convalescent COVID-19. T cells, B-cell-depleted T cells, or PBMCs provided the cDNA or gDNA that served as material.

In the original processing: Nucleated cell number was recorded as an estimate derived from reference gene primer amplification. Produced via immunoSEQ multiplex PCR; TCRdb's table is partial and in-frame only. V and J calls and clone size are given by that table; D and trimming were obtained from the DNA. The table records fewer than 250,000 clones, around 83% of them present only once. J was trimmed by 7 bases and V by 1 base; bases with no gene match: 10. The CDR3 consists of 16 residues. Germline CDR1 MDHEN, CDR2 SYDVKM. Material: peripheral blood. The chain carries TRBV28 and TRBJ2-1; 7 bases fit TRBD2. This sequence was found in a middle-aged man with active or convalescent COVID-19. The CDR3 coding sequence is TGTGCCAGCAGTTTATATGCGGGAGAAGCTGGTAATGAGCAGTTCTTC. This gives the protein CASSLYAGEAGNEQFF.